This T cell receptor (beta chain) was recovered during a study of PD-L1 blockade in urothelial cancer (dated by TCRdb to the late 2010s). With regard to the full study: Every patient began therapy around 2014 and was given atezolizumab 1,200 mg intravenously every 3 weeks. Blood samples yielded a median of around 150,000 T cells and around 80,000 unique TCRs, with median clonality 0.080. Pretreatment blood TCR-seq was available for around 29 patients, at least one posttreatment blood collection was obtained for around 24 patients, and tumor TCR-seq was available for around 24 patients. Blood samples were analyzed at 3 weeks after treatment start (second dose) and at 6 weeks after treatment start. In the same patients who had TCR sequencing, pretreatment tumors also underwent whole exome sequencing and RNA sequencing. Durable clinical benefit was defined as a progression-free survival longer than 6 months, and TCR features were additionally tested against progression-free survival and overall survival. An ECOG performance status of 0 or 1 was recorded for the patients, and 0 to 3 prior chemotherapy regimens had been received by the patients. Roughly ten patients achieved durable clinical benefit and approximately 20 did not. Pretreatment tumor samples, along with matched peripheral blood collected serially before and after atezolizumab treatment, underwent TCR sequencing. Twenty-five of 29 patients were males with bladder-origin urothelial cancer, and about 60% of the 29 reported a prior smoking history. An exploratory multi-omic analysis was conducted of the somatic, immune and clinical correlates of response to PD-L1 blockade with atezolizumab in urothelial cancer.

Summary of the overall study and its limitations: Because of the small sample size (n = 29) and the many exploratory analyses performed, the results are intended to be regarded as hypothesis-generating. At 3 weeks after the start of treatment, tumor-associated TCR clones in peripheral blood had expanded more in patients with durable benefit (n ≈ 22, p = 0.022). A pretreatment peripheral blood TCR clonality below the median was linked to improved progression-free and overall survival.

The cohort comprised fewer than 35 patients with locally advanced or metastatic urothelial carcinoma treated at Memorial Sloan Kettering on a trial protocol. Peripheral blood mononuclear cells were collected pretreatment and during treatment, at between 1 and 8 total time points per patient. The Qiagen DNeasy Blood extraction kit was used to purify genomic DNA from total PBMCs and tumor samples. PBMCs were collected pretreatment and during treatment, and were isolated and stored as previously described. A note on this clone: Its antigen is not yet known. No base-level quality is on record; no much larger clone is a single base apart.

Germline trimming: 5 bases from V, 6 bases from J; junction bases outside gene matches: 13. The CDR3 covers 16 residues, taking in both the cysteine and the phenylalanine. Only CDR3 DNA is held: 48 bases, read in frame from base 1. The germline V gene sets CDR1 to SGHTA and CDR2 to FQGTGA. Synthetic TCR analog templates were spiked into each PCR so that absolute template abundance could be estimated from read counts. TCRbeta CDR3 regions were amplified from genomic DNA with bias-controlled V and J gene primers using the immunoSEQ assay. Sequencing of rearranged TCRbeta segments was done at approximately 20X coverage. As for the original processing: Sequencing errors were corrected by clustering, and CDR3s were annotated against IMGT so that V, D and J genes could be assigned. Downstream analyses used only productive TCRbeta rearrangements and left out out-of-frame or stop-codon sequences. To compute clonality, Shannon entropy was normalized by the log of the number of unique productive sequences and then subtracted from one. Fisher's exact test with Benjamini-Hochberg correction, using a cutoff of adjusted p below 0.01, was how clones that differed between time points or between blood and tumor were identified. The clones in this table, taken by TCRdb from immuneACCESS, are in-frame only. Not every clone is retained; where verified, under half of the shortfall comes from an unresolved V gene, and the cause of the rest is unknown. For V, J and clone size, that table is used; D and trimming come from the DNA. The sample contains about 52,000 clones, 84% of them found a single time. Clones ranked in the top ten supply about 5.3% of the sample.

This sample comprised PBMCs, obtained around atezolizumab (anti-PD-L1) treatment. This TCR was sampled from a man in his forties with urothelial cancer. The chain is assembled from TRBV7-3 and TRBJ1-1; 9 central bases correspond to TRBD1. The DNA sequence follows: TGTGCCAGCAGCCCCGGACAGGGGCCCTCAACGGCTGAAGCTTTCTTT. Its translation is CASSPGQGPSTAEAFF.